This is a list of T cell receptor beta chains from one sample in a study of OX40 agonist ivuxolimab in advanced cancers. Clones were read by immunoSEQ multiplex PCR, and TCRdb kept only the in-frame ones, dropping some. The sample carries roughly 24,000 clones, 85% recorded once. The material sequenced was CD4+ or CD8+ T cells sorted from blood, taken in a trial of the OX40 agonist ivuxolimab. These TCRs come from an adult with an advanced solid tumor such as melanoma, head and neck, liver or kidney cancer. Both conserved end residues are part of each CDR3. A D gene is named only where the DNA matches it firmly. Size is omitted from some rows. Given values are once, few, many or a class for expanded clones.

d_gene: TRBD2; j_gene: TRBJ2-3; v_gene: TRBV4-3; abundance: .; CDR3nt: TGCGCCAGCAGCTTGCGGGGGGGACTAACAGATACGCAGTATTTT; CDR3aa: CASSLRGGLTDTQYF
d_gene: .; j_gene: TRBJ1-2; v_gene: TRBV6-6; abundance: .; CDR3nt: TGTGCCAGCAGACCCAAAACGGATGGCTACACCTTC; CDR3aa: CASRPKTDGYTF
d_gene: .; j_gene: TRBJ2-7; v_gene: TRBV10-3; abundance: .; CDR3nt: TGTGCCATCAGTGAGTCGTTCGGGGGATCCTACGAGCAGTACTTC; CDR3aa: CAISESFGGSYEQYF
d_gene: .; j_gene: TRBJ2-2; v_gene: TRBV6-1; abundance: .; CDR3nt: TGTGCCAGCAGTGATGATTGGGGGGATGGTACCGGGGAGCTGTTTTTT; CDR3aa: CASSDDWGDGTGELFF
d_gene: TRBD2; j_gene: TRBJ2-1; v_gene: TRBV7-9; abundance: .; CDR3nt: TGTGCCAGCAGCCCCAAAGCTAGCGGCAATTACAATGAGCAGTTCTTC; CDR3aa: CASSPKASGNYNEQFF
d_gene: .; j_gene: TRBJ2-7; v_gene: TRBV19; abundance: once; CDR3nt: TGTGCCAGTAGTATAGGAGAGGTGTACGAGCAGTACTTC; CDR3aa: CASSIGEVYEQYF
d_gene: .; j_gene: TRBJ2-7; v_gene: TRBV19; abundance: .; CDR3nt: TGTGCCAGTAGTATAGAGGGTAAGCCTAGCTCCTACGAGCAGTACTTC; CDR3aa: CASSIEGKPSSYEQYF
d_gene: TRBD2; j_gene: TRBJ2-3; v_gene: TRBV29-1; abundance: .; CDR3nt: TGCAGCGTTGAAAGTGTCTGGGGAGGGGATACGCAGTATTTT; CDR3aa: CSVESVWGGDTQYF
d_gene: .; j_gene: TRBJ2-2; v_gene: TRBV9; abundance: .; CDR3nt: TGTGCCAGCAGCGTAGAGAGGGCCGGGCAGAACACCGGGGAGCTGTTTTTT; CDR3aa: CASSVERAGQNTGELFF
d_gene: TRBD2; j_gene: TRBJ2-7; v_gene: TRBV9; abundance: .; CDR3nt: TGTGCCAGCAGCGTAGGTCTAGCGGGACCTCTCTACTACGAGCAGTACTTC; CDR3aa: CASSVGLAGPLYYEQYF
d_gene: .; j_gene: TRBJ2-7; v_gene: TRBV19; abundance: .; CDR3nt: TGTGCCAGTAGTATGGGGGCGGCTAGCTCCTACGAGCAGTACTTC; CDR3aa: CASSMGAASSYEQYF
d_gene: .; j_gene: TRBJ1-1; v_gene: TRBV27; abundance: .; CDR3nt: TGTGCCAGCAGGTCGGCGGCTGAAGCTTTCTTT; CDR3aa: CASRSAAEAFF
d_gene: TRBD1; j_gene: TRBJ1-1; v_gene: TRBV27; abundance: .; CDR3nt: TGTGCCAGCAGTCCAGTGCTGGGACAGTCTATCGCTGAAGCTTTCTTT; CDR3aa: CASSPVLGQSIAEAFF
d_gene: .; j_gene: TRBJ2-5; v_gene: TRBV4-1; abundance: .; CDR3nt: TGCGCCAGCAGTCAAATCGGGGAAGGAGGGGGAGAGACCCAGTACTTC; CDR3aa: CASSQIGEGGGETQYF
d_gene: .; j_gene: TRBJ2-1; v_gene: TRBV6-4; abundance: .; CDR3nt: TGTGCCAGCAGTGACGGGGGAGAGCAGTTCTTC; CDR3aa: CASSDGGEQFF
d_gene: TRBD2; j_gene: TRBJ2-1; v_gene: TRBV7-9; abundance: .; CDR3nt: TGTGCCCCGGGACAGGTAGGACTAGCGGGAGGAAATGAGCAGTTCTTC; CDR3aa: CAPGQVGLAGGNEQFF
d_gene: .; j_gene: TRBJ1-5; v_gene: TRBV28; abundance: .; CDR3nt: TGTGCCAGCAGTTTATCACAGGGTCATCAGCCCCAGCATTTT; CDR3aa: CASSLSQGHQPQHF
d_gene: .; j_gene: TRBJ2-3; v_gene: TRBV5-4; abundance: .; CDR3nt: TGTGCCAGCAGCTTATCGTCTCTCGGCACAGATACGCAGTATTTT; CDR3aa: CASSLSSLGTDTQYF
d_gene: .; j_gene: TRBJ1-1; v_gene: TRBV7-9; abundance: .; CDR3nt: TGTGCCAGCAGCTCAGGGATTGGGGTTAACACTGAAGCTTTCTTT; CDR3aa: CASSSGIGVNTEAFF
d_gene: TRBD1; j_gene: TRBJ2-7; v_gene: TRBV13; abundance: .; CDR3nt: TGTGCCAGCAGCTTATCCGGGACAGGGGTCTTCGAGCAGTACTTC; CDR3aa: CASSLSGTGVFEQYF
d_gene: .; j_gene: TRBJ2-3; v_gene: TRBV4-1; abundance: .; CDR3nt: TGCGCCAGCAGCCAAGAAAGGAGTCTTCAGTATTTT; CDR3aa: CASSQERSLQYF
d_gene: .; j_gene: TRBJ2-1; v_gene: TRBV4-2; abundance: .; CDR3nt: TGTGCCAGCAGCCAGGAGGACAATACCTACAATGAGCAGTTCTTC; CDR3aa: CASSQEDNTYNEQFF
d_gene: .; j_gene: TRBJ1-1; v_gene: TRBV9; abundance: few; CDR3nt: TGTGCCAGCAGCCCCTACGCCGGGACGATCGAAGCTTTCTTT; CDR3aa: CASSPYAGTIEAFF
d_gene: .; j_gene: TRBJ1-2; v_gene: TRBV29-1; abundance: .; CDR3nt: TGCAGCGTTAGCACATTCCCTGGCTACACCTTC; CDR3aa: CSVSTFPGYTF
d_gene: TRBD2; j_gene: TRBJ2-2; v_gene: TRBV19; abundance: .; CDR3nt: TGTGCCAGTAAAGGGGCAACAGCGGGAGCCGGGGAGCTGTTTTTT; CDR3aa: CASKGATAGAGELFF
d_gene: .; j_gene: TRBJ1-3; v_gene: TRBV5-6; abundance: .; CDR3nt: TGTGCCAGCAGCTTTTACAGCACCTCTGGAAACACCATATATTTT; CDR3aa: CASSFYSTSGNTIYF
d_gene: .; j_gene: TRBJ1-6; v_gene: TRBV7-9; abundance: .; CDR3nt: TGTGCCAGCAGCTTAAAGGACGGATATTCACCCCTCCACTTT; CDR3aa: CASSLKDGYSPLHF
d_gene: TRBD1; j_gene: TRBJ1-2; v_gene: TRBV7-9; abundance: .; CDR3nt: TGTGCCAGCGCACAGGGGTCCAATGGCTACACCTTC; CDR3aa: CASAQGSNGYTF
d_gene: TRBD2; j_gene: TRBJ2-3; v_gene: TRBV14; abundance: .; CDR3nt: TGTGCCAGCAGCCAACTCAGCGGGAGAAGCACAGATACGCAGTATTTT; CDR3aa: CASSQLSGRSTDTQYF
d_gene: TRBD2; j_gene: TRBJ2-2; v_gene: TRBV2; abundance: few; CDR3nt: TGTGCCAGCATCGGCGGGAGAACCGGGGAGCTGTTTTTT; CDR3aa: CASIGGRTGELFF
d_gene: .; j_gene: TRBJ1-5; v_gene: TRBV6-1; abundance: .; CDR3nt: TGTGCCGGCAGTTCAGAGCGGGAGGGGTATCAGCCCCAGCATTTT; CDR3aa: CAGSSEREGYQPQHF
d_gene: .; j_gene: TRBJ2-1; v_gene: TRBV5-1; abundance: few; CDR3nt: TGCGCCAGCAGCTTGGAGGGAGGGGGGACTCTAGAGAATGAGCAGTTCTTC; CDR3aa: CASSLEGGGTLENEQFF
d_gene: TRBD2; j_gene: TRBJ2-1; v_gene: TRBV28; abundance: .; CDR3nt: TGTGCCAGCAGTTTGGAGGAACTAGCGGGAGCCCCCTACAATGAGCAGTTCTTC; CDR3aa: CASSLEELAGAPYNEQFF
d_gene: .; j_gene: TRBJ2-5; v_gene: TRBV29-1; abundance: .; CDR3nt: TGCAGCGTTGTGGACTGGTCCTCTGAAGAGACCCAGTACTTC; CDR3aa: CSVVDWSSEETQYF
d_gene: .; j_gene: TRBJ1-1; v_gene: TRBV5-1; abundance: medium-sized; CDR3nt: TGCGCCAGCAGAAAGAACACTGAAGCTTTCTTT; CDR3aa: CASRKNTEAFF
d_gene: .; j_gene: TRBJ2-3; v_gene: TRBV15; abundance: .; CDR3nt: TGTGCCACCAGCAGAGAAGGGGCCCTAAACACAGATACGCAGTATTTT; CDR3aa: CATSREGALNTDTQYF
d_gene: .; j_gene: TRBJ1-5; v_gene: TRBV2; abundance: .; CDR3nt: TGTGCCAGCAGTGAAGCGCCGGGCAATCAGCCCCAGCATTTT; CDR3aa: CASSEAPGNQPQHF
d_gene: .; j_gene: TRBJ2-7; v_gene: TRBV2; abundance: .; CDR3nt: TGTGCCAGCGATGACAGGCCAAACTCCTACGAGCAGTACTTC; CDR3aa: CASDDRPNSYEQYF
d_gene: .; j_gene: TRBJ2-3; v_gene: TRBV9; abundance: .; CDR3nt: TGTGCCAGCAGCGGGGGGGCCACAGATACGCAGTATTTT; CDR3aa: CASSGGATDTQYF
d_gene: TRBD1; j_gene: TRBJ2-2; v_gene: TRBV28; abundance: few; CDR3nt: TGTGCCAGCAGAACTATATTTCAAGGGACAGATTTTGCCGGGGAGCTGTTTTTT; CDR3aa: CASRTIFQGTDFAGELFF
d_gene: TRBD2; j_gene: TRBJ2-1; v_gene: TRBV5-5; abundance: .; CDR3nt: TGTGCCAGCAGCTTTCCCAGCGGGGCCACCTACAATGAGCAGTTCTTC; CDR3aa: CASSFPSGATYNEQFF
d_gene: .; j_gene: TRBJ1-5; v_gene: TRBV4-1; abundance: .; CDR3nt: TGCGCCAGCAGCCAAGAGGAGAATAATCAGCCCCAGCATTTT; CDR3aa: CASSQEENNQPQHF
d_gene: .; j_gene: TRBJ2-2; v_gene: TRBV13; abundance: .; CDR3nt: TGTGCCAGCAGCTTAGGTAACTCCGGGACAACAACCGGGGAGCTGTTTTTT; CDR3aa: CASSLGNSGTTTGELFF
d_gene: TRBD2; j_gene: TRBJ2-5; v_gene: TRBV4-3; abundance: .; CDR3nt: TGCGCCAGCAGCCAAGATTCCCTACTAGCGGGGGATGAGACCCAGTACTTC; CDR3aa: CASSQDSLLAGDETQYF
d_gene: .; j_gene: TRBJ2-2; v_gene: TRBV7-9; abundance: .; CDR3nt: TGTGCCAGCAGCCCCAGACTGGCCGCGAACACCGGGGAGCTGTTTTTT; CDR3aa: CASSPRLAANTGELFF
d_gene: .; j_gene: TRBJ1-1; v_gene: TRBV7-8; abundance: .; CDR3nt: TGTGCCAGCAGCTTAGCGCCGGGAACTGAAGCTTTCTTT; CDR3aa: CASSLAPGTEAFF
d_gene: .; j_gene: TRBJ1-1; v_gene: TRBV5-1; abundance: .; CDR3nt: TGTGCCAGCAGCTCCGATACGAACACTGAAGCTTTCTTT; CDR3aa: CASSSDTNTEAFF
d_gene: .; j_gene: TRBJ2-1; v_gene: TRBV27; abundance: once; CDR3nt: TGTGCCAGCAGTCCCGGTAGCTCCTACAATGAGCAGTTCTTC; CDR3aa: CASSPGSSYNEQFF
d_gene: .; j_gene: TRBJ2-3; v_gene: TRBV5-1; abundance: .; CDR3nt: TGCGCCAGCAGCCCAAGACAGCCCCTTCCAGATACGCAGTATTTT; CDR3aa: CASSPRQPLPDTQYF
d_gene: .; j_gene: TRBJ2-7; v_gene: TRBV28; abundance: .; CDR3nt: TGTGCCAGCAGTTTGCGGCGAAGGTCCTACGAGCAGTACTTC; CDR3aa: CASSLRRRSYEQYF
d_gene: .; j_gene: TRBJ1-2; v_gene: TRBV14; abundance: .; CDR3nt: TGTGCCAGCAGCCCAGGGTCAGTCGTCTATGGCTACACCTTC; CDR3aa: CASSPGSVVYGYTF
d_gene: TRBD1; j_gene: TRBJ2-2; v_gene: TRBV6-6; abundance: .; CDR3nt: TGTGCCAGCAGTCGGACAGGGAACACCGGGGAGCTGTTTTTT; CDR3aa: CASSRTGNTGELFF
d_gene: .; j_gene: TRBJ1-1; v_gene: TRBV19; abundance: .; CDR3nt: TGTGCCAGTAGTATGGGAGCCAGGAACACTGAAGCTTTCTTT; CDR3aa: CASSMGARNTEAFF
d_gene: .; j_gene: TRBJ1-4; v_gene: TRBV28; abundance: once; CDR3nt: TGTGCCAGCAGTGGGCGAAGGGTTTGGGGTGAAAAACTGTTTTTT; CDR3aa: CASSGRRVWGEKLFF
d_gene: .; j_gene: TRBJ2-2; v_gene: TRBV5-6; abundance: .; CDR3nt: TGTGCCAGCAGCTTACAGACCGGGGAGCTGTTTTTT; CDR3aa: CASSLQTGELFF
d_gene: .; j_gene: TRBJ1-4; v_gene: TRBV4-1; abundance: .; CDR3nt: TGCGCCAGCAGCCAAGATCGCAGTAAACTGTTTTTT; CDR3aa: CASSQDRSKLFF
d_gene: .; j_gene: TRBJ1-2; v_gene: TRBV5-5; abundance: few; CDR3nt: TGTGCCAGCAGCTTGTGGTCAGGGAACTATGGCTACACCTTC; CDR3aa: CASSLWSGNYGYTF
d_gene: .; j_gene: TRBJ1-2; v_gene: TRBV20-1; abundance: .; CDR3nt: TGCAGTGCTAGATCCTCCTACACCTTC; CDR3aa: CSARSSYTF
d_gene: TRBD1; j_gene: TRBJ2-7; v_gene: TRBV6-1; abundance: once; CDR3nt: TGTGCCAGCAGTGAGGTGGGACAGTCCTACGAGCAGTACTTC; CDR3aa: CASSEVGQSYEQYF
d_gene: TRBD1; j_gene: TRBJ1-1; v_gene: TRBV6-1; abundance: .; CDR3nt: TGTGCCAGCAGGCCGGGACAGGGGGCAGGCACTGAAGCTTTCTTT; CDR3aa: CASRPGQGAGTEAFF